This T cell receptor (beta chain) was sequenced during a study of T cell responses to AZD1222 COVID-19 vaccine. Turning to the study itself: Researchers grouped second doses given at about 4 or about 12 weeks into one pool.

TCRdb's copy holds only in-frame clones and misses some; the assay was immunoSEQ multiplex PCR. The sample shows about 170,000 clones, over 75% of them seen only once. Findings and limits, study-wide: Among spike-specific TCRs, nearly half reportedly target unmutated variant regions. White British people made up most donors, females outnumbered males, and clonal diversity was possibly underestimated.

The CDR3 runs to 15 residues. CDR1 SGHAT and CDR2 FQNNGV come from the germline V gene. The V end was cut by 2 bases, the J end by 4 bases, with 12 bases between. A note on this clone: Its antigen is as yet unknown.

This receptor was identified in an adult in good health. The material sequenced was peripheral blood, taken on day 0 of AZD1222 vaccination. The chain carries TRBV11-2 and TRBJ1-5; a possible D gene is TRBD1 (5 bases). CDR3 in DNA: TGTGCCAGCAGCTTAACGGGACTAGCAAATCAGCCCCAGCATTTT. Its protein is CASSLTGLANQPQHF.